Listed below are T cell receptor beta chains from one sample, sequenced in a study of technical replicates of blood from a handful of donors. Clones were sequenced by immunoSEQ multiplex PCR, and TCRdb holds only the in-frame ones, with some missing. This sample has about 83,000 clones; roughly nine tenths occur once, and the top ten carry about 0.23%. Sequenced: T cells isolated from PBMCs. The receptors were sampled from a human donor in good health. Both conserved end residues are part of each CDR3. Fields, in order: CDR3 protein, CDR3 DNA, D gene, clone size, V gene, J gene. The D gene is left open where the match is weak. Some rows mark clone size as missing; the rest say once, few, many or name a class of expanded clone.

CASSYGQGWGTEAFF,TGTGCCAGCAGTTACGGACAGGGATGGGGCACTGAAGCTTTCTTT,TRBD1,.,TRBV6-5,TRBJ1-1
CASSKSGDLANYGYTF,TGTGCCAGCAGCAAATCAGGGGATCTAGCTAACTATGGCTACACCTTC,.,.,TRBV27,TRBJ1-2
CASSRTGSNQPQHF,TGTGCCAGCAGTAGGACAGGTAGCAATCAGCCCCAGCATTTT,TRBD1,.,TRBV6-1,TRBJ1-5
CASSRGTGNSPLHF,TGTGCCAGCAGCCGGGGGACAGGTAATTCACCCCTCCACTTT,TRBD1,.,TRBV9,TRBJ1-6
CASNSREAVLAKNIQYF,TGTGCCAGCAACTCGCGGGAGGCAGTTCTAGCCAAAAACATTCAGTACTTC,.,few,TRBV21-1,TRBJ2-4
CASSHRTVTGETQYF,TGTGCCAGCAGCCATAGGACAGTCACCGGGGAGACCCAGTACTTC,.,once,TRBV7-9,TRBJ2-5
CASRRTGSYNEQFF,TGTGCCAGTAGAAGGACAGGGTCTTACAATGAGCAGTTCTTC,TRBD1,.,TRBV19,TRBJ2-1
CASSSDREGTQYF,TGTGCCAGCAGTTCAGACAGGGAAGGGACCCAGTACTTC,TRBD1,once,TRBV7-2,TRBJ2-5
CASSPWGVDNEKLFF,TGTGCCAGCAGCCCTTGGGGGGTAGATAATGAAAAACTGTTTTTT,.,.,TRBV27,TRBJ1-4
CAWSVRQAYRSPLHF,TGTGCCTGGAGTGTACGACAGGCTTATCGTTCACCCCTCCACTTT,.,.,TRBV30,TRBJ1-6
CASSDREGSEAFF,TGTGCCAGCAGCGACCGGGAGGGGAGTGAAGCTTTCTTT,.,.,TRBV9,TRBJ1-1
CASSQGVSGGYSYEQYF,TGTGCCAGCAGCCAAGGCGTCTCGGGGGGTTACTCCTACGAGCAGTACTTC,TRBD2,.,TRBV4-2,TRBJ2-7
CASSYREKLFF,TGTGCCAGCAGCTACAGGGAAAAACTGTTTTTT,.,.,TRBV11-3,TRBJ1-4
CASSPHPGLSQFF,TGTGCCAGCAGCCCCCACCCGGGACTATCACAGTTCTTC,TRBD2,.,TRBV7-8,TRBJ2-1
CASSYGPTSNYGYTF,TGTGCCAGCAGTTACGGGCCAACCTCTAACTATGGCTACACCTTC,.,.,TRBV6-5,TRBJ1-2
CAWSFGDRASPLHF,TGTGCCTGGAGCTTCGGGGACAGGGCATCACCCCTCCACTTT,TRBD1,.,TRBV30,TRBJ1-6
CASGGGRGLLLGNQPQHF,TGCGCCAGCGGGGGAGGTAGGGGGCTCCTCCTGGGCAATCAGCCCCAGCATTTT,TRBD1,.,TRBV4-1,TRBJ1-5
CASSERRGSNYGYTF,TGTGCCAGCAGTGAAAGGAGGGGATCCAACTATGGCTACACCTTC,.,.,TRBV6-1,TRBJ1-2
CASTSGGGEEEKLFF,TGTGCCAGCACCTCTGGAGGAGGGGAGGAAGAAAAACTGTTTTTT,.,.,TRBV6-5,TRBJ1-4
CASSLRTEVYGYTF,TGTGCCAGTAGTCTAAGGACAGAGGTTTATGGCTACACCTTC,.,.,TRBV19,TRBJ1-2
CASSLSGYPSGNQPQHF,TGTGCCAGCAGCTTATCAGGTTACCCTAGCGGCAATCAGCCCCAGCATTTT,.,.,TRBV7-2,TRBJ1-5
CASSPTGPAGVQHKNIQYF,TGTGCCAGCAGTCCCACCGGGCCGGCGGGGGTACAGCACAAAAACATTCAGTACTTC,TRBD2,.,TRBV28,TRBJ2-4
CASSQEVASGSYEQYF,TGCGCCAGCAGCCAAGAAGTGGCTAGCGGCTCCTACGAGCAGTACTTC,TRBD2,.,TRBV4-1,TRBJ2-7
CASSLVHPNTEAFF,TGTGCCAGCAGCTTGGTACATCCGAACACTGAAGCTTTCTTT,.,.,TRBV5-8,TRBJ1-1
CASSLGGSLADTQYF,TGTGCCAGCAGCTTAGGAGGGAGTCTTGCAGATACGCAGTATTTT,.,.,TRBV7-2,TRBJ2-3
CASSSGGGREGETQYF,TGTGCCAGCAGCTCTGGGGGGGGGCGCGAGGGCGAGACCCAGTACTTC,.,.,TRBV11-3,TRBJ2-5
CASSDFFSGLLRYEQYF,TGTGCCAGCAGTGACTTCTTTTCAGGACTCCTCCGATACGAGCAGTACTTC,.,.,TRBV6-1,TRBJ2-7
CASSAGDRTTGQYF,TGTGCCAGCAGCGCCGGGGACAGGACGACTGGGCAGTACTTC,TRBD1,.,TRBV9,TRBJ2-7
CASSLGHYQETQYF,TGTGCCAGCAGCTTGGGACATTACCAAGAGACCCAGTACTTC,.,.,TRBV5-6,TRBJ2-5
CASTGDAYGYTF,TGCGCCAGTACAGGGGACGCCTATGGCTACACCTTC,TRBD1,.,TRBV5-1,TRBJ1-2
CASSLSGYDSPLHF,TGTGCCAGCAGCCTTTCAGGTTATGATTCACCCCTCCACTTT,.,.,TRBV14,TRBJ1-6
CASSLGQLYEQYF,TGTGCCAGCAGTTTAGGTCAACTCTACGAGCAGTACTTC,.,.,TRBV27,TRBJ2-7
CASSFSGNNEQFF,TGTGCCAGCAGCTTTTCAGGGAACAATGAGCAGTTCTTC,.,.,TRBV7-9,TRBJ2-1
CASSQGGAHSGNTIYF,TGTGCCAGCAGCCAGGGGGGGGCTCACTCTGGAAACACCATATATTTT,.,.,TRBV4-2,TRBJ1-3
CASSLTGNWGTGELFF,TGTGCCAGCAGCCTTACAGGGAATTGGGGCACCGGGGAGCTGTTTTTT,.,.,TRBV7-3,TRBJ2-2
CASSLVGQRNSNQPQHF,TGTGCCAGCAGCTTAGTTGGCCAGAGGAATAGCAATCAGCCCCAGCATTTT,.,.,TRBV7-2,TRBJ1-5
CASKEGDSYEQYF,TGCGCCAGCAAAGAGGGGGACTCCTACGAGCAGTACTTC,.,.,TRBV5-1,TRBJ2-7
CANLRTGLNEKLFF,TGCGCCAACCTAAGGACAGGGCTAAATGAAAAACTGTTTTTT,TRBD1,.,TRBV10-1,TRBJ1-4
CASSLTGGKSNQPQHF,TGTGCCAGCAGTTTGACAGGGGGTAAGAGCAATCAGCCCCAGCATTTT,TRBD1,.,TRBV6-5,TRBJ1-5
CASSFSRAEAFF,TGTGCCAGCAGCTTCAGCAGGGCTGAAGCTTTCTTT,.,.,TRBV5-6,TRBJ1-1
CASSEGLQGWDEQYF,TGTGCCAGCAGTGAAGGACTGCAGGGGTGGGACGAGCAGTACTTC,.,.,TRBV6-1,TRBJ2-7